What follows are 23 T cell receptor beta chains derived from one specimen sequenced in a study of T cells in tumors after PD-1 blockade. Repertoires were generated with immunoSEQ multiplex PCR, while TCRdb's copy carries only in-frame clones and drops some. The sample records around 21,000 clones, roughly 80% being singletons. The starting material was PBMCs, obtained after anti-PD-1 therapy. The source is a human donor with advanced basal cell or squamous cell carcinoma (not recorded which).

The chain carries TRBV10-3 and TRBJ2-2, with 9 bases aligning to TRBD1. From germline, CDR1 is ENHRY and CDR2 SYGVKD. V lost 1 base to trimming and J lost 5 bases; unmatched junction nucleotides: 20. The CDR3 extends over 21 amino acids. The CDR3 region is CAISEFTAGTGTTLRTGELFF. CDR3 bases: TGTGCCATCAGTGAGTTTACGGCCGGGACAGGGACAACATTACGGACCGGGGAGCTGTTTTTT.

The chain joins TRBV6-6 to TRBJ1-5; 10 bases fit TRBD1. The CDR3 is made up of 16 amino acids. V lost 4 bases, J lost 5 bases, and 8 bases stayed unmatched. Germline CDR1 is MNHNY and CDR2 is SVGAGI (reference sequence). This CDR3 reads CASSLPGQGLYQPQHF. The DNA of the CDR3 is TGTGCCAGCAGTTTACCGGGACAGGGGCTTTATCAGCCCCAGCATTTT.

The V gene is TRBV3-1 (or the pseudogene TRBV3-2), the J gene TRBJ2-1; D gene uncertain. The CDR3 totals 13 residues. Germline assignment: CDR1 LGHDT and CDR2 YNNKEL (reference sequence). V was cut by 0 bases and J by 10 bases, with 10 bases left in between. The CDR3 DNA is TGTGCCAGCAGCCAAGATTCGCGTAAGGAGCAGTTCTTC. As protein: CASSQDSRKEQFF.

The chain carries TRBV18 and TRBJ2-7, with 9 nucleotides matching TRBD2. Per germline, CDR1 KGHSH and CDR2 LQKENI. J gave up 1 base and V 3 bases, and 7 bases lay outside the gene matches. CDR3 length equals 16 residues. The CDR3 region is CASSPSRAGGSYEQYF. CDR3 coding DNA: TGTGCCAGCTCACCGTCCAGGGCGGGAGGGTCCTACGAGCAGTACTTC.

This chain joins TRBV18 and TRBJ2-7, with D possibly called TRBD1 or TRBD2 (5 bases each). Trimming removed 0 bases from V and 0 bases from J, with 6 bases in between. The V gene's germline CDR1 is KGHSH and CDR2 LQKENI. This CDR3 spans 14 amino acids. The CDR3 DNA reads TGTGCCAGCTCACCACCGGGGACCTCCTACGAGCAGTACTTC. The encoded protein is CASSPPGTSYEQYF.

This clone was seen more than once but under ten times. The gene calls are TRBV5-1 and TRBJ1-6; D is unclear. Germline CDR1 SGHRS, CDR2 YFSETQ. Trimming stripped 1 base from V and 10 bases from J, with 9 bases between. This CDR3 region has 13 residues. The CDR3 sequence: CASSLKEASPLHF. The DNA of the CDR3 is TGCGCCAGCAGCTTGAAGGAGGCCTCACCCCTCCACTTT.

The gene calls are TRBV5-1 and TRBJ2-5, with a weak D call TRBD1 (7 bases). The germline V and J ends were trimmed by 4 bases and 4 bases, with 20 bases remaining between them. CDR1 and CDR2 from the germline V gene are SGHRS and YFSETQ. The CDR3 runs to 16 residues. In DNA, the CDR3 is TGCGCCAGCAGCCGACCGGGACAGACCGGGGGAGAGACCCAGTACTTC. Translated, it gives CASSRPGQTGGETQYF. Together with reference TRBV5-1 and TRBJ2-5, the CDR3 gives the full variable domain: KAGVTQTPRYLIKTRGQQVTLSCSPISGHRSVSWYQQTPGQGLQFLFEYFSETQRNKGNFPGRFSGRQFSNSRSEMNVSTLELGDSALYLCASSRPGQTGGETQYFGPGTRLLVL.

The chain carries TRBV20-1 and TRBJ2-7; D call uncertain. Germline V gene lookup returns CDR1 DFQATT and CDR2 SNEGSKA (reference sequence). CDR3 length: 11 residues. The V gene lost 5 bases and the J gene lost 2 bases, with 7 bases spanning the gap. The CDR3 region is CSAVEAYEQYF. CDR3 DNA: TGCAGTGCTGTGGAAGCCTACGAGCAGTACTTC.

The chain employs TRBV24-1 and TRBJ2-3, with a possible D match to TRBD1 (6 bases). Germline V gene sequence: CDR1 KGHDR, CDR2 SFDVKD. The V gene lost 5 bases and the J gene lost 4 bases, with 12 bases spanning the gap. The CDR3 totals 14 residues. The CDR3 reads CATSGRTEADTQYF. In nucleotides, the CDR3 is TGTGCCACCAGTGGACGGACAGAGGCAGATACGCAGTATTTT.

The rearrangement links TRBV10-3 to TRBJ1-2, with D unresolved. V was clipped by 6 bases and J by 5 bases, with 13 bases between them. The CDR3 has 13 residues. Per the germline V gene, CDR1 is ENHRY and CDR2 is SYGVKD. The CDR3 sequence: CAISRTETYGYTF. CDR3 DNA: TGTGCCATCAGCCGTACAGAGACGTATGGCTACACCTTC.

The CDR3 DNA is TGTGCCAGCAGCGCTACAGAAAACACTGAAGCTTTCTTT. Translated, it gives CASSATENTEAFF. The rearrangement joins TRBV7-8 to TRBJ1-1; the D is unclear. Germline values: CDR1 SGHVS, CDR2 FQNEAQ. V was clipped by 5 bases and J by 2 bases, with 9 bases between them. CDR3 length equals 13 residues.

The rearrangement uses TRBV15 and TRBJ1-3; the match to TRBD1 covers 8 bases. V lost 6 bases and J lost 4; bases outside the gene matches: 8. CDR3 length: 15 residues. Germline assignment: CDR1 LNHNV and CDR2 YYDKDF (reference sequence). The CDR3 here is CATRDRVLGGNTIYF. The CDR3 bases are TGTGCCACCAGGGACAGGGTTCTTGGAGGAAACACCATATATTTT.

The chain has TRBV7-2 and TRBJ1-2; no clear D. CDR1 and CDR2 (germline): SGHTA, FQGNSA. The CDR3 extends over 16 amino acids. Trimming removed 6 bases from V and 2 bases from J, with 19 bases in between. The CDR3 is CASSPTWRAFNYGYTF. The CDR3 DNA follows: TGTGCCAGCAGTCCGACATGGCGTGCCTTCAACTATGGCTACACCTTC.

The chain combines TRBV29-1 with TRBJ2-3, with D unclear. Germline CDR1 and CDR2: SQVTM and ANQGSEA. This CDR3 has 11 amino acids. Deletions cut 6 bases from V and 5 bases from J, with 9 bases between. CDR3 residues: CSVRQEDTQYF. CDR3 nucleotide sequence: TGCAGCGTCCGACAAGAAGATACGCAGTATTTT.

V and J are TRBV9 and TRBJ2-1; 12 bases line up with TRBD2. The CDR3 covers 16 residues. From germline, CDR1 is SGDLS and CDR2 YYNGEE. V lost 2 bases to trimming and J lost 7 bases; unmatched junction nucleotides: 7. In nucleotides, the CDR3 is TGTGCCAGCAGCGTGAGGACTAGCGGGAACTGGAATGAGCAGTTCTTC. Amino acid sequence: CASSVRTSGNWNEQFF.

This clone was counted only a few times. DNA for the CDR3: TGTGCCAGCAGTTTTGGGACTTTTGGCTACACCTTC. The encoded protein is CASSFGTFGYTF. The chain has TRBV28 and TRBJ1-2, with a possible D match to TRBD1 (5 bases). CDR1 is MDHEN and CDR2 is SYDVKM in the germline V gene. The V and J ends lost 3 bases and 7 bases respectively, with 9 bases between them. This CDR3 has 12 amino acids.

The V and J genes are TRBV9 and TRBJ2-7; D not resolved. The germline CDR1 and CDR2 sequences are SGDLS and YYNGEE. The CDR3 extends over 13 amino acids. V shed 0 bases and J shed 2 bases, with 6 bases lying between them. The CDR3 DNA reads TGTGCCAGCAGCGTAGGGGTCACCTACGAGCAGTACTTC. Translated, it gives CASSVGVTYEQYF.

This CDR3 reads CAAAAGLNTEAFF. The CDR3 DNA reads as TGTGCCGCCGCCGCAGGGTTGAACACTGAAGCTTTCTTT. This chain connects TRBV24-1 to TRBJ1-1; TRBD1 is a possible D gene (5 bases). CDR3 size: 13 residues. Germline CDR1 reads KGHDR; CDR2 reads SFDVKD. V was pared by 12 bases and J by 0 bases, with 13 bases between.

The rearrangement links TRBV19 to TRBJ2-2; 10 bases align to TRBD1. This CDR3 has 15 residues. CDR1 is LNHDA, CDR2 SQIVND, per germline (reference sequence). V lost 8 bases and J lost 4; bases outside the gene matches: 7. For the CDR3, the DNA is TGTGCCAGTTCTGACAGGGGGCGAAGCACCGGGGAGCTGTTTTTT. Protein sequence: CASSDRGRSTGELFF. Full variable domain (remainder filled in from reference TRBV19 and TRBJ2-2): DGGITQSPKYLFRKEGQNVTLSCEQNLNHDAMYWYRQDPGQGLRLIYYSQIVNDFQKGDIAEGYSVSREKKESFPLTVTSAQKNPTAFYLCASSDRGRSTGELFFGEGSRLTVL.

V usage is TRBV5-1 and J usage is TRBJ1-5, with D hard to call. Germline CDR1 and CDR2: SGHRS and YFSETQ. Trimming took 0 bases from V and 4 from J, leaving 5 bases between them. CDR3 length: 13 amino acids. The CDR3 sequence: CASSLVGNQPQHF. The CDR3 region has the DNA TGCGCCAGCAGCTTGGTGGGAAATCAGCCCCAGCATTTT.

The chain links TRBV6-5 to TRBJ1-1, with a weak D call TRBD1 (6 bases). The germline gives CDR1 MNHEY, CDR2 SVGAGI. V was pared by 0 bases and J by 4 bases, with 15 bases between. This CDR3 spans 16 amino acids. CDR3 in amino acids: CASSYSGGGRTTEAFF. The DNA of the CDR3 is TGTGCCAGCAGTTACTCTGGTGGGGGGCGCACCACTGAAGCTTTCTTT.

CDR3 nucleotides: TGCGCCAGCAGCTATACCGGACAGGGAAATTCACCCCTCCACTTT. Translating it yields CASSYTGQGNSPLHF. The chain joins TRBV5-1 to TRBJ1-6; the match to TRBD1 covers 8 bases. The CDR3 consists of 15 residues. The ends lost 3 bases at V and 7 bases at J; junction bases unmatched: 6. Germline V gene data show CDR1 as SGHRS and CDR2 as YFSETQ.

DNA of the CDR3: TGTGCCAGCAGCTCCTCGACAGGGTTGAATGAAAAACTGTTTTTT. Residues: CASSSSTGLNEKLFF. V is TRBV7-9 and J is TRBJ1-4; 7 bases agree with TRBD1. The CDR3 sequence is 15 residues long. Germline assignment: CDR1 SEHNR and CDR2 FQNEAQ (reference sequence). The V segment lost 4 bases and the J segment 5 bases; nucleotides outside the gene matches: 7. Based on the CDR3 plus reference TRBV7-9 and TRBJ1-4, the full variable domain is DTGVSQNPRHKITKRGQNVTFRCDPISEHNRLYWYRQTLGQGPEFLTYFQNEAQLEKSRLLSDRFSAERPKGSFSTLEIQRTEQGDSAMYLCASSSSTGLNEKLFFGSGTQLSVL.